Listed here are 14 T cell receptor beta chains from one sample, sequenced in a study of technical replicates of blood from several donors. This table comes from immunoSEQ multiplex PCR, and its TCRdb copy is limited to in-frame clones, with some not included. The sample has some 87,000 clones; 95% to 98% are singletons. The specimen sequenced was T cells isolated from PBMCs. All receptors come from a human donor in good health.

This clone was observed once. V gene TRBV10-1 combines with J gene TRBJ1-5, with TRBD1 matching 7 bases. CDR3 size: 13 residues. Germline V gives CDR1 WNHNN, CDR2 SYGVQD (reference sequence). Trimming took 5 bases from V and 7 from J; bases not matched to a gene: 5. CDR3 DNA: TGCGCCAGCAGTATAGGGGGCCACCAGCCCCAGCATTTT. Translating it yields CASSIGGHQPQHF.

This chain uses TRBV6-5 with TRBJ1-5; D perhaps matches TRBD1 (6 bases). This CDR3 has 16 residues. Germline-derived CDR1 and CDR2 are MNHEY and SVGAGI. Trimming left V 4 bases short and J 5 bases short, with 18 bases between. The chain's CDR3 is CASSLWAGVGHQPQHF. The CDR3 nucleotides are TGTGCCAGCAGTTTATGGGCAGGGGTGGGACATCAGCCCCAGCATTTT.

V and J are TRBV5-6 and TRBJ2-7; TRBD1 matches at 11 bases. The germline V gene has CDR1 SGHDT and CDR2 YYEEEE. V was clipped by 2 bases and J by 2 bases; unmatched bases: 3. The CDR3 contains 15 residues. CDR3 amino acids: CASSFGTGGTYEQYF. CDR3 DNA: TGTGCCAGCAGCTTCGGGACAGGGGGGACCTACGAGCAGTACTTC.

The V and J genes are TRBV7-9 and TRBJ2-7, with 10 bases aligning to TRBD1. The CDR3 totals 16 residues. In germline, CDR1 is SEHNR, CDR2 FQNEAQ (reference sequence). Trimming cost V 4 bases and J 4 bases; bases outside gene matches: 10. CDR3 protein: CASSWRGTGADYEQYF. CDR3 in DNA: TGTGCCAGCAGCTGGAGGGGGACAGGGGCAGATTACGAGCAGTACTTC.

The V and J genes are TRBV28 and TRBJ1-2; D is possibly TRBD1 (6 bases). The CDR3 spans 14 residues. Per germline, CDR1 MDHEN and CDR2 SYDVKM. With 6 bases removed from V and 4 bases from J, the gap between germline ends came to 15 bases. CDR3 DNA sequence: TGTGCCAGCAGCCACAGTTCGGACAGCTATGGCTACACCTTC. This gives the protein CASSHSSDSYGYTF.

This chain links TRBV4-1 with TRBJ1-1; 7 nucleotides line up with TRBD1. This CDR3 contains 15 residues. The junction had 7 bases not matched to a gene; V was cut back by 1 base and J by 5 bases. The germline V gene encodes CDR1 MGHRA and CDR2 YSYEKL. The CDR3 protein is CASSQGPGGWTEAFF. Here the CDR3 DNA reads TGCGCCAGCAGCCAAGGCCCAGGGGGATGGACTGAAGCTTTCTTT.

This chain joins TRBV30 and TRBJ1-1; TRBD1 might be the D (6 bases). Germline V lookup: CDR1 GTSNPN, CDR2 SVGIG (reference sequence). The CDR3 has 12 residues. The V end lost 4 bases, the J end lost 5 bases, and 11 bases lay between the germline ends. The CDR3 here is CAWIRGATEAFF. The CDR3 DNA follows: TGTGCCTGGATCCGGGGGGCAACTGAAGCTTTCTTT. The whole variable domain, filled in from reference TRBV30 and TRBJ1-1, reads SQTIHQWPATLVQPVGSPLSLECTVEGTSNPNLYWYRQAAGRGLQLLFYSVGIGQISSEVPQNLSASRPQDRQFILSSKKLLLSDSGFYLCAWIRGATEAFFGQGTRLTVV.

This clone was seen more than once but under ten times. This chain connects TRBV2 to TRBJ1-4, with 8 bases fitting TRBD1. The CDR3 totals 13 residues. The germline CDR1 and CDR2 sequences are SNHLY and FYNNEI. The junction had 4 bases not matched to a gene; V was cut back by 6 bases and J by 7 bases. As DNA, the CDR3 is TGTGCCAGCAGGACGGACAGGGCTGAAAAACTGTTTTTT. Its protein product is CASRTDRAEKLFF.

The chain uses TRBV5-4 and TRBJ1-1; D not certain. This CDR3 spans 14 amino acids. CDR1 is SGHNT and CDR2 is YYREEE in the germline V gene (reference sequence). V was cut by 2 bases and J by 0 bases, with 8 bases left in between. CDR3 nucleotides: TGTGCCAGCAGCTTTTCCTCCCTGAACACTGAAGCTTTCTTT. Translating it yields CASSFSSLNTEAFF.

The chain joins TRBV2 to TRBJ2-2; 8 nucleotides align to TRBD2. V gave up 7 bases and J gave up 3 bases; unmatched junction bases: 7. Germline-derived CDR1 and CDR2 are SNHLY and FYNNEI. CDR3 length: 15 residues. The CDR3, as DNA: TGTGCCAGCAACCTGCGGGGGGTGTACACCGGGGAGCTGTTTTTT. Its protein is CASNLRGVYTGELFF.

The chain employs TRBV2 and TRBJ2-5; 14 positions agree with TRBD2. V gave up 6 bases and J gave up 5 bases; unmatched junction bases: 8. This CDR3 contains 16 residues. Germline values: CDR1 SNHLY, CDR2 FYNNEI. The CDR3 DNA reads as TGTGCCAGCAGCGCAGGACTAGCGGGAGGCAGGGAGACCCAGTACTTC. It codes for CASSAGLAGGRETQYF.

Points on this clone: This sample also contains other DNA sequences that code for the same CDR3. The V and J genes are TRBV11-3 and TRBJ2-7; 8 positions agree with TRBD2. CDR1 and CDR2 from the germline V gene are SGHNT and YENEEA. The CDR3 is 14 residues long. Trimming cost V 1 base and J 3 bases; bases outside gene matches: 2. CDR3 protein: CASSLAGGLYEQYF. The CDR3 DNA reads TGTGCCAGCAGCTTAGCGGGAGGGCTCTACGAGCAGTACTTC.

The chain couples TRBV7-8 to TRBJ2-5; maybe TRBD2 (6 bases). V dropped 5 bases and J dropped 4 bases, with 17 bases sitting between them. Per the germline V gene, CDR1 is SGHVS and CDR2 is FQNEAQ. This CDR3 is 15 amino acids long. The CDR3 sequence: CASSISGRLAETQYF. Written as DNA, the CDR3 is TGTGCCAGCAGCATATCGGGGAGGTTGGCAGAGACCCAGTACTTC.

The V call is TRBV6-5, the J call TRBJ2-7; D uncertain. The CDR3 spans 15 residues. The V end lost 0 bases, the J end lost 0 bases, and 9 bases lay between the germline ends. Germline V gene data show CDR1 as MNHEY and CDR2 as SVGAGI. The CDR3: CASSYSELSSYEQYF. The CDR3 coding sequence is TGTGCCAGCAGTTACTCGGAGCTCAGCTCCTACGAGCAGTACTTC.